A selection of T cell receptor beta chains follows, all from one sample in a study of graft-versus-host responses after intestinal transplantation. Here immunoSEQ multiplex PCR was the method, and the copy in TCRdb shows in-frame clones only, minus some. The data contain just over 4,000 clones, roughly a fifth of them singletons. This material consisted of alloreactive CD4+ T cells from a mixed lymphocyte reaction culture, taken before transplantation. These receptors all stem from a human patient who was an organ donor for intestinal transplantation. Both conserved end residues are part of each CDR3. Clone size is not always given. Where it is, it says once, few, many or a class for expanded clones.

V	size	J	CDR3
TRBV6-1	-	TRBJ1-2	CASSSIQLNSYGYTF
TRBV4-2	few	TRBJ2-5	CASSLGLRGGLGTQYF
TRBV7-2	medium-sized	TRBJ1-4	CASSGTGGGNEKLFF
TRBV18	medium-sized	TRBJ2-2	CASSPRQNTGELFF
TRBV6-5	medium-sized	TRBJ1-1	CASSLRGAMNTEAFF
TRBV7-2	medium-sized	TRBJ2-1	CASGAGRSTEQFF
TRBV6-1	few	TRBJ2-2	CASSDDSSGGRITGELFF
TRBV28	many	TRBJ1-4	CASRNMGATNEKLFF
TRBV6-1	-	TRBJ2-3	CASSSNSPTDTQYF
TRBV27	few	TRBJ2-4	CASSSAGGGALGAKNIQYF
TRBV10-2	few	TRBJ2-1	CASSSKGYNEQFF
TRBV19	medium-sized	TRBJ2-3	CASSIRGGIDTQYF
TRBV5-1	-	TRBJ1-5	CASSPQGNNQPQHF
TRBV7-9	-	TRBJ2-1	CASSLSYEQFF
TRBV28	few	TRBJ1-6	CASSPPGQNSPLHF
TRBV7-6	-	TRBJ2-5	CASSAGLAEETQYF
TRBV11-2	medium-sized	TRBJ2-5	CASSFTSAQETQYF
TRBV29-1	few	TRBJ2-1	CSVVLAGKYNEQFF
TRBV2	-	TRBJ2-2	CASSEQLRGATAGELFF
TRBV10-3	few	TRBJ2-3	CAISESLGGSTDTQYF